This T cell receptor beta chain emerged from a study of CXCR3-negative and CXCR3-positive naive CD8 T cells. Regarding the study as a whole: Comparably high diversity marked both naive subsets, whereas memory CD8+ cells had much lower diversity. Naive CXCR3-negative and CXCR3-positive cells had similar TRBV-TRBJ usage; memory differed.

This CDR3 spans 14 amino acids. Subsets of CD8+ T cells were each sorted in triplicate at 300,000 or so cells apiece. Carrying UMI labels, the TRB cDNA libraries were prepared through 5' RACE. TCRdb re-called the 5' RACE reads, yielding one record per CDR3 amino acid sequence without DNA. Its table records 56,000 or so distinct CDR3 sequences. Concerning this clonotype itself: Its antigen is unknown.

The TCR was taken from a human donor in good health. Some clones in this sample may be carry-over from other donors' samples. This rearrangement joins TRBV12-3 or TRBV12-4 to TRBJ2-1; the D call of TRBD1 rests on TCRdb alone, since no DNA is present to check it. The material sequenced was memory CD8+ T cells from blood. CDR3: CASSTGTAYNEQFF.